The 12 T cell receptor beta chains below come from one sample, sequenced in a study of blood T cell repertoires in COVID-19 (dated by TCRdb to about 2020). Preparation of the library involved the immunoSEQ multiplex PCR assay. The immuneACCESS repertoire file appears here via TCRdb, limited to in-frame rearrangements. These files lack a portion of the clones; in checked studies, under half of the deficit traces to unresolved V genes, and the cause of the others is not known. A total of under 400,000 clones appear in this sample, approximately 86% of them only once. Around 4.4% of the sample is taken by the ten largest. Specimen: PBMCs or T cells enriched from blood (not recorded which). The receptors were sampled from a woman between 35 and 50 years old with acute COVID-19.

The chain is built from TRBV19 and TRBJ2-3, with 7 bases fitting TRBD1. The trim removed 4 bases at V and 4 bases at J, leaving 5 bases unmatched. The germline V gene encodes CDR1 LNHDA and CDR2 SQIVND (reference sequence). There are 14 residues in the CDR3. The CDR3 sequence: CASSTQGSPDTQYF. CDR3 coding DNA: TGTGCCAGTAGTACACAGGGGAGCCCAGATACGCAGTATTTT.

V is TRBV19 and J is TRBJ1-5; D is perhaps TRBD1 (5 bases). V was shortened by 5 bases and J by 7 bases, with 18 bases between the two germline ends. This CDR3 contains 15 residues. CDR1 and CDR2 from the germline V gene are LNHDA and SQIVND (reference sequence). The CDR3 DNA reads as TGTGCCAGTAGTGTATTAGGGGCAATTTTACAGCCCCAGCATTTT. Amino acids: CASSVLGAILQPQHF.

The V call is TRBV28, the J call TRBJ1-2; possibly TRBD1 for D (6 bases). Trimming left V 10 bases short and J 3 bases short, with 18 bases between. Germline CDR1 and CDR2: MDHEN and SYDVKM. The CDR3 length is 14 residues. CDR3 sequence reads: CATKTGGADYGYTF. The CDR3 DNA is TGTGCCACCAAAACGGGGGGCGCAGACTATGGCTACACCTTC.

This chain joins TRBV7-9 and TRBJ2-5, with TRBD2 as a possible D gene (6 bases). The V and J ends lost 5 bases and 5 bases respectively, with 24 bases between them. The CDR3 is 17 residues long. Germline CDR1 reads SEHNR; CDR2 reads FQNEAQ (reference sequence). In DNA form, the CDR3 reads TGTGCCAGCAGCATAGGAGGTGGCGGGGCCCAATATGAGACCCAGTACTTC. Translated, it gives CASSIGGGGAQYETQYF.

V gene TRBV7-2 combines with J gene TRBJ2-1, with D unresolved. The ends were cut back, 2 bases at V and 5 bases at J, with 10 bases in the middle. Looked up from germline, CDR1 is SGHTA and CDR2 is FQGNSA. The CDR3 runs 14 residues. The CDR3 here is CASSLSRKDNEQFF. The CDR3 DNA sequence: TGTGCCAGCAGCTTATCCAGGAAGGACAATGAGCAGTTCTTC.

CDR3 loop: CASSIGLAGPTDTQYF. DNA for the CDR3: TGTGCCAGCAGCATCGGACTAGCGGGGCCCACAGATACGCAGTATTTT. The V gene is TRBV11-1, the J gene TRBJ2-3; 12 nucleotides align to TRBD2. With V trimmed by 5 bases and J by 2 bases, 5 bases remained unmatched. Per germline, CDR1 SGHAT and CDR2 FQDESV (reference sequence). The CDR3 sequence is 16 residues long.

The rearrangement joins TRBV29-1 to TRBJ2-6, with D unresolved. The V end was cut by 4 bases, the J end by 1 base, with 11 bases between. The CDR3 runs to 15 residues. Germline CDR1 is SQVTM and CDR2 is ANQGSEA. This CDR3 reads CSVGFQTSGANVLTF. CDR3 DNA sequence: TGCAGCGTTGGCTTCCAGACATCTGGGGCCAACGTCCTGACTTTC.

In its sample, this clone was seen a few times. The chain joins TRBV29-1 to TRBJ2-1; 11 bases align to TRBD2. Germline CDR1 reads SQVTM; CDR2 reads ANQGSEA. Trimming took 4 bases from V and 10 from J; bases not matched to a gene: 15. CDR3 length: 16 residues. The CDR3 bases are TGCAGCGTTGTAGGTCTAGCGGGAGGCCAGGGGAACGAGCAGTTCTTC. This encodes CSVVGLAGGQGNEQFF.

The rearrangement links TRBV3-1 (or the pseudogene TRBV3-2) to TRBJ1-1, with 8 nucleotides matching TRBD1. Germline lookup yields CDR1 LGHDT and CDR2 YNNKEL (reference sequence). The CDR3 has 13 amino acids. J gave up 11 bases and V 1 base, and 6 bases lay outside the gene matches. CDR3 sequence reads: CASSQAGGLWAFF. CDR3 bases: TGTGCCAGCAGCCAAGCAGGGGGCTTGTGGGCTTTCTTT.

The rearrangement links TRBV5-1 to TRBJ1-1; 7 bases line up with TRBD1. With 5 bases clipped from V and 7 bases from J, the junction kept 11 bases outside the gene matches. Per the germline V gene, CDR1 is SGHRS and CDR2 is YFSETQ. The CDR3 runs to 14 residues. In nucleotides, the CDR3 is TGCGCCAGCAGATGGGGGACAGAACTACTTGAAGCTTTCTTT. This encodes CASRWGTELLEAFF.

The chain has TRBV6-4 and TRBJ2-7; D perhaps matches TRBD1 (6 bases). In germline, CDR1 is MRHNA, CDR2 SNTAGT. The V end was cut by 4 bases, the J end by 5 bases, with 12 bases between. The CDR3 covers 13 residues. The DNA of the CDR3 is TGTGCCAGCAGTGGACAGGTGCTCCACGAGCAGTACTTC. It is translated as CASSGQVLHEQYF.

As for this clone: A much bigger clone sits one base away, suggesting this may be a read error. The gene calls are TRBV28 and TRBJ2-3, with a possible D match to TRBD2 (6 bases). Per the germline V gene, CDR1 is MDHEN and CDR2 is SYDVKM. CDR3 length: 14 amino acids. CDR3 in DNA: TGTGCCAACAGTTTTGTTAGCGGAACAGATACGCAGTATTTT. This encodes CANSFVSGTDTQYF.